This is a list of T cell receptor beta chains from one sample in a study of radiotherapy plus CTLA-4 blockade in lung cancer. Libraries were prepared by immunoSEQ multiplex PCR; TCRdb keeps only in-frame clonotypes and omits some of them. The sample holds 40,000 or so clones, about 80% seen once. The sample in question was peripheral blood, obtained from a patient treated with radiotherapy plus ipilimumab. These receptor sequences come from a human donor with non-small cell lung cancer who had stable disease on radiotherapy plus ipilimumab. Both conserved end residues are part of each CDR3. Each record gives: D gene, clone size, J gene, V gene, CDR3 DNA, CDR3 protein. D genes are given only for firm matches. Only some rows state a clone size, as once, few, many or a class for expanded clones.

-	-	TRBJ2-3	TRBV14	TGTGCCAGCAGCCACGTAGATACGCAGTATTTT	CASSHVDTQYF
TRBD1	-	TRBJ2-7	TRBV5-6	TGTGCCAGCAGCCTGGACAGGGCGAGCGAGCAGTACTTC	CASSLDRASEQYF
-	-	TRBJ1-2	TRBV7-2	TGTGCCAGCTTGACAGTCCCAAAAGCTTATGGCTACACCTTC	CASLTVPKAYGYTF
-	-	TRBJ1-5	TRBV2	TGTGCCAGCAGTCCCCCCGGGACTGAGGATCAGCCCCAGCATTTT	CASSPPGTEDQPQHF
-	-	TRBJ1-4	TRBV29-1	TGCAGCGTTGAATATGCAACTAATGAAAAACTGTTTTTT	CSVEYATNEKLFF
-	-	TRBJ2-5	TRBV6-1	TGTGCCAGCAGGTCTTCCGTCCAAGAGACCCAGTACTTC	CASRSSVQETQYF
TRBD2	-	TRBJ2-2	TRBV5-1	TGCGCCAGCAGCTTCCTGACTAGCGAGGACACCGGGGAGCTGTTTTTT	CASSFLTSEDTGELFF
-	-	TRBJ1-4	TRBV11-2	TGTGCCAGCAGCTTAGGATACAGGGCTGGTGGAGAAAAACTGTTTTTT	CASSLGYRAGGEKLFF
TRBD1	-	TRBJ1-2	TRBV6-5	TGTGCCAGCAGAACAGGGGAGCAATGCACCTTC	CASRTGEQCTF
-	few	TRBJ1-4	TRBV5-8	TGTGCCAGCAGCTCCCCCGGGGGGCCGGATAATGAAAAACTGTTTTTT	CASSSPGGPDNEKLFF
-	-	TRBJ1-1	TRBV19	TGTGCCAGTAAATCCGACATCCTGAACACTGAAGCTTTCTTT	CASKSDILNTEAFF
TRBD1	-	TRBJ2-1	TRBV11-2	TGTGCCAGCAGCTTAGATTCAGGCGGACAGGGCTCTCACAATGAGCAGTTCTTC	CASSLDSGGQGSHNEQFF
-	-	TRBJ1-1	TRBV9	TGTGCCAGCAGCATTCAAATACAGGGTAGGGCTGAAGCTTTCTTT	CASSIQIQGRAEAFF
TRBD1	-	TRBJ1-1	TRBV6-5	TGTGCCAGCAGTTACTCGACAGGGATGAACACTGAAGCTTTCTTT	CASSYSTGMNTEAFF
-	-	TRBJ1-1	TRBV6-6	TGTGCCAGCAGATACAACAGGTTTCTGAACACTGAAGCTTTCTTT	CASRYNRFLNTEAFF
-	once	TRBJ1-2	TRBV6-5	TGTGCCAGCAGGAGGAGCGGGGACAACTATGGCTACACCTTC	CASRRSGDNYGYTF
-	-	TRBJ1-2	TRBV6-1	TGTGCCAGCAGTGAATGGCAGGGGATCTATGGCTACACCTTC	CASSEWQGIYGYTF
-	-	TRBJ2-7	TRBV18	TGTGCCAGCTCGTCGGGACTTACCTACGAGCAGTACTTC	CASSSGLTYEQYF
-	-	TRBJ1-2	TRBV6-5	TGTGTCAGCAGTTCGAAGGATAACAGGAGAAACTATGGCTACACCTTC	CVSSSKDNRRNYGYTF
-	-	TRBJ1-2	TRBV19	TGTGCCAGTAGTACAGGATCTAACTATGGCTACACCTTC	CASSTGSNYGYTF
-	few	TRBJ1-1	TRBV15	TGTGCCACCAGCAGAGCCCCAAGGACCGATTTGAACACTGAAGCTTTCTTT	CATSRAPRTDLNTEAFF
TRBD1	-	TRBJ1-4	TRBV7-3	TGTGCCAGCAGCTTGACAGGGGGCTCAAATGAAAAACTGTTTTTT	CASSLTGGSNEKLFF
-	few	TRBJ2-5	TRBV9	TGTGCCAGCAGCCCTAGAGGGACAACCCGGGAGACCCAGTACTTC	CASSPRGTTRETQYF
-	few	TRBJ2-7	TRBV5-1	TGCGCCAGCAGTTCAGACGGATACGAGCAGTACTTC	CASSSDGYEQYF
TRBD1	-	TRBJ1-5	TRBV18	TGTGCCAGCTCACCAAGGGGGACAGATAATCAGCCCCAGCATTTT	CASSPRGTDNQPQHF
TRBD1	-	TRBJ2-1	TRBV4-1	TGCGCCAGCAGCCAAGGCCAGCGGACAGGGGACAGGGATGAGCAGTTCTTC	CASSQGQRTGDRDEQFF
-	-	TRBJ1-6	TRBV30	TGTGCCTGGAGTGTAATGAATTCACCCCTCCACTTT	CAWSVMNSPLHF
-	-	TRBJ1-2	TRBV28	TGTGCCAGCAGTCCCCCAAAGAGGGGGATCTATGGCTACACCTTC	CASSPPKRGIYGYTF
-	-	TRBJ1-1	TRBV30	TGTGCCTGGAGGGAAAGGGGGGCTTGGGGTGAAGCTTTCTTT	CAWRERGAWGEAFF
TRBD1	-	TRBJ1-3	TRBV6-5	TGTGCCAGCAGGAGGGGACAGGTCAATGGAAACACCATATATTTT	CASRRGQVNGNTIYF
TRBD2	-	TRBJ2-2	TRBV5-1	TGCGCCAGCGACCCTAGCGGGGGCGGGACCGGGGAGCTGTTTTTT	CASDPSGGGTGELFF
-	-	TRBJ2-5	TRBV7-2	TGTGCCAGCAGCCTCGGAAGTCGGGATCAAGAGACCCAGTACTTC	CASSLGSRDQETQYF
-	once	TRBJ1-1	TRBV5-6	TGTGCCAGCAGCTTTGTGGGGCGGGGGGCGCGCACTGAAGCTTTCTTT	CASSFVGRGARTEAFF
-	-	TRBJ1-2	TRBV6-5	TGTGCCAGCCGACTCCAGGGACTCTGGGGGGGCTACACCTTC	CASRLQGLWGGYTF
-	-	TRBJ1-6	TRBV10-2	TGCGCCAGCAGTGAGTCTCAGGGGATACGATCACCCCTCCACTTT	CASSESQGIRSPLHF
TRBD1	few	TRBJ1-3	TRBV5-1	TGCGCCAGCAGCCCAGGGACAGGGCTCCCAGGAAACACCATATATTTT	CASSPGTGLPGNTIYF
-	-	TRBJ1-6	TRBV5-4	TGTGCCAGCAGCTCCCGGGACCGACCCTATTCACCCCTCCACTTT	CASSSRDRPYSPLHF
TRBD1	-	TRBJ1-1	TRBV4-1	TGCGCCAGCAGCCAAGCGACAGGGGGCCCGAACACTGAAGCTTTCTTT	CASSQATGGPNTEAFF
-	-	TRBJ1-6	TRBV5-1	TGCGCCAGCAGCTTGTTAGGGACGGACAATTCACCCCTCCACTTT	CASSLLGTDNSPLHF
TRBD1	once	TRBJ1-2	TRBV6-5	TGTGCCAGCAGAAGACAGGGGGCGCTTAATGGCTACACCTTC	CASRRQGALNGYTF
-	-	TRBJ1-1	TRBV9	TGTGCCAGCAGCGTAGGTTCCTGGACGGAGACTGAAGCTTTCTTT	CASSVGSWTETEAFF
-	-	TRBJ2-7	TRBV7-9	TGTGCCAGCAGCTTAGGGGGAAGCGAGCAGTACTTC	CASSLGGSEQYF
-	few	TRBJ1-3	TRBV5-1	TGCGCCAGCAGTACGGGAAACACCATATATTTT	CASSTGNTIYF
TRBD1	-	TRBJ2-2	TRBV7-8	TGTGCCAGCAGCCCACGTCAGATCCGAGGACAGGGGGCAACCGGGGAGCTGTTTTTT	CASSPRQIRGQGATGELFF
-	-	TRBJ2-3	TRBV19	TGTGCCAGTAGTATACTCGAGGGCCCAACTAGCACAGATACGCAGTATTTT	CASSILEGPTSTDTQYF